These 25 T cell receptor beta chains were all obtained from the same sample, sequenced in a study of radiation and T cells in renal cell carcinoma. Produced via immunoSEQ multiplex PCR; TCRdb's table is partial and in-frame only. The repertoire has 110,000 to 150,000 clones, roughly 83% of them found once; the top ten carry roughly 25%. Indicated time point: baseline pretreatment blood. Treatment noted: 15 Gy SBRT to primary tumor, nephrectomy 4 weeks later. This specimen was blood, taken from a patient whose treatment included radiotherapy and nephrectomy. Every receptor here comes from a woman in her 50s with renal cell carcinoma.

This clone was detected only once. V usage is TRBV7-2 and J usage is TRBJ1-6; no firm D call. Trimming pared 1 base from V and 13 bases from J, leaving 20 bases between. CDR1 is SGHTA, CDR2 FQGNSA, per germline. The CDR3 loop spans 16 amino acids. The CDR3 spells CASSLGSTGVSVPLHF. The CDR3, as DNA: TGTGCCAGCAGCTTAGGTTCTACCGGGGTTTCAGTCCCCCTCCACTTT.

The chain is built from TRBV27 and TRBJ2-3; unclear D gene. Trimming removed 5 bases at V and 2 bases at J, with 14 bases between. The CDR3 runs to 15 residues. Germline V CDR1 and CDR2: MNHEY, SMNVEV (reference sequence). The CDR3 protein is CASSPLGGITDTQYF. The CDR3 coding sequence is TGTGCCAGCAGTCCCCTGGGTGGCATCACAGATACGCAGTATTTT.

CDR3 protein: CASSPRTATYEQYF. The CDR3 bases are TGCGCCAGCAGCCCAAGGACAGCTACCTACGAGCAGTACTTC. The rearrangement links TRBV5-1 to TRBJ2-7; a weak D match, TRBD1 (6 bases). From germline, CDR1 is SGHRS and CDR2 YFSETQ. The CDR3 loop spans 14 amino acids. V was cut by 4 bases and J by 2 bases, with 13 bases left in between. Based on the CDR3 plus reference TRBV5-1 and TRBJ2-7, the full variable domain is KAGVTQTPRYLIKTRGQQVTLSCSPISGHRSVSWYQQTPGQGLQFLFEYFSETQRNKGNFPGRFSGRQFSNSRSEMNVSTLELGDSALYLCASSPRTATYEQYFGPGTRLTVT.

The chain links TRBV5-1 to TRBJ1-4; no definite D call. Germline V gene sequence: CDR1 SGHRS, CDR2 YFSETQ. This CDR3 has 12 amino acids. With 4 bases removed from V and 8 bases from J, the gap between germline ends came to 9 bases. CDR3 nucleotides: TGCGCCAGCAGCACGACACGGGAAAAACTGTTTTTT. Residues: CASSTTREKLFF.

The V and J genes are TRBV28 and TRBJ1-5; D is unresolved. Germline CDR1 MDHEN, CDR2 SYDVKM. The CDR3 extends over 13 amino acids. V was trimmed by 10 bases and J by 6 bases, leaving 16 bases between them. This chain's CDR3 is CATAAGMAQPQHF. The CDR3, as DNA: TGTGCCACTGCCGCAGGCATGGCTCAGCCCCAGCATTTT.

The chain is built from TRBV21-1 and TRBJ1-4. TRBV21-1 is a pseudogene. The CDR3 is 15 amino acids. Here the CDR3 DNA reads TGTGCCAGCAGCAAAGTCACAGGGGAGGGTGAAAAACTGTTTTTT. This gives the protein CASSKVTGEGEKLFF.

This clone appeared once. This chain links TRBV7-2 with TRBJ1-1; D not certain. Trimming pared 5 bases from V and 2 bases from J, leaving 18 bases between. The CDR3 is 16 amino acids. Germline V gene lookup returns CDR1 SGHTA and CDR2 FQGNSA. Here the CDR3 DNA reads TGTGCCAGCAGCCCCAGGATGCCTCAAGGTAACACTGAAGCTTTCTTT. Its translation is CASSPRMPQGNTEAFF.

The chain recombines TRBV6-5 with TRBJ1-1; D unresolved. The CDR3 spans 14 residues. Trimming took 7 bases from V and 8 from J, leaving 20 bases between them. Germline V gene data show CDR1 as MNHEY and CDR2 as SVGAGI. The CDR3 DNA reads as TGTGCCAGCAATGTAGGAGGGAAGGCCATGGAAGCTTTCTTT. Translation: CASNVGGKAMEAFF.

In its sample, this clone was seen a few times. The chain links TRBV28 to TRBJ2-7; 9 bases map to TRBD2. Germline assignment: CDR1 MDHEN and CDR2 SYDVKM. CDR3 length: 16 residues. J was trimmed by 6 bases and V by 6 bases; bases with no gene match: 15. CDR3 DNA sequence: TGTGCCAGCAGAATTGGAGGGTCTAGCGGGACTCCCGAGCAGTACTTC. It is translated as CASRIGGSSGTPEQYF.

The chain has TRBV7-3 and TRBJ1-5; tentative D call: TRBD1 (5 bases). Trimming cost V 2 bases and J 0 bases, with 11 bases left between them. CDR3 length: 16 residues. Germline loops: CDR1 SGHTA, CDR2 FQGTGA. The chain's CDR3 is CASSLRDGYSNQPQHF. The DNA for the CDR3 is TGTGCCAGCAGCTTACGGGACGGGTATAGCAATCAGCCCCAGCATTTT.

This clone showed up just once. The chain is built from TRBV30 and TRBJ2-2; D perhaps matches TRBD2 (5 bases). The CDR3 has 14 amino acids. Trimming removed 3 bases from V and 1 base from J, with 9 bases in between. The V gene's germline CDR1 is GTSNPN and CDR2 SVGIG (reference sequence). This chain's CDR3 is CAWRAAGNTGELFF. For the CDR3, the DNA is TGTGCCTGGAGGGCCGCGGGGAACACCGGGGAGCTGTTTTTT. Complete variable domain (other parts from reference TRBV30 and TRBJ2-2): SQTIHQWPATLVQPVGSPLSLECTVEGTSNPNLYWYRQAAGRGLQLLFYSVGIGQISSEVPQNLSASRPQDRQFILSSKKLLLSDSGFYLCAWRAAGNTGELFFGEGSRLTVL.

This chain links TRBV11-3 with TRBJ1-2; maybe TRBD1 (5 bases). Looked up from germline, CDR1 is SGHNT and CDR2 is YENEEA. V lost 5 bases and J 8 bases, leaving 15 bases between the germline ends. The CDR3 runs 13 residues. CDR3 in amino acids: CASSRSREEGYTF. For the CDR3, the DNA is TGTGCCAGCAGCAGAAGCAGGGAGGAGGGCTACACCTTC. Using reference TRBV11-3 and TRBJ1-2 for the parts outside the CDR3, the full variable domain is EAGVVQSPRYKIIEKKQPVAFWCNPISGHNTLYWYLQNLGQGPELLIRYENEEAVDDSQLPKDRFSAERLKGVDSTLKIQPAELGDSAVYLCASSRSREEGYTFGSGTRLTVV.

This chain links TRBV7-2 with TRBJ1-1, with TRBD1 identical over 9 bases. CDR1 is SGHTA and CDR2 is FQGNSA in the germline V gene. V was pared by 3 bases and J by 1 base, with 12 bases of the junction left unmatched. There are 18 residues in the CDR3. Here the CDR3 DNA reads TGTGCCAGCAGCTTGGCCGCCGGGACAGGGTATAGGAACACTGAAGCTTTCTTT. It specifies CASSLAAGTGYRNTEAFF.

The rearrangement links TRBV10-3 to TRBJ1-1; TRBD1 agrees at 7 bases. The CDR3 is made up of 15 amino acids. V lost 3 bases and J lost 1; bases outside the gene matches: 5. Germline V gene sequence: CDR1 ENHRY, CDR2 SYGVKD. The CDR3 DNA reads TGTGCCATCAGTGACGGCAGGGGGGGGAACACTGAAGCTTTCTTT. This gives the protein CAISDGRGGNTEAFF.

The CDR3 DNA is TGTGCCAGCAGCTTGGGCAGTGAGCAGTTCTTC. Translation: CASSLGSEQFF. The rearrangement uses TRBV5-6 and TRBJ2-1; the D is unclear. Between the trimmed V and J ends, which lost 0 bases and 9 bases, there was a span of 4 bases. The CDR3 has 11 residues. Per germline, CDR1 SGHDT and CDR2 YYEEEE. Combining the CDR3 with reference TRBV5-6 and TRBJ2-1 gives the whole variable domain DAGVTQSPTHLIKTRGQQVTLRCSPKSGHDTVSWYQQALGQGPQFIFQYYEEEERQRGNFPDRFSGHQFPNYSSELNVNALLLGDSALYLCASSLGSEQFFGPGTRLTVL.

This clone appeared a few times. The rearrangement joins TRBV6-1 to TRBJ1-1; 8 bases match TRBD1. Germline V gene data show CDR1 as MNHNS and CDR2 as SASEGT. V trimming: 4 bases; J trimming: 0 bases; junction bases outside the gene matches: 1. The CDR3 covers 14 residues. The CDR3: CASSGQGLNTEAFF. CDR3 DNA: TGTGCCAGCAGTGGACAGGGGCTGAACACTGAAGCTTTCTTT.

On this clone: One end of the junction is discordant with germline, which a read error may explain. The J gene is TRBJ2-1, the V gene TRBV4-2; 7 bases align to TRBD1. The length of the CDR3 is 16 residues. Germline V lookup: CDR1 LGHNA, CDR2 YNFKEQ. CDR3 sequence reads: CASSKDAAGGYNEQFF. In DNA form, the CDR3 reads TGTGCCAGCAGCAAAGACGCGGCAGGGGGCTACAATGAGCAGTTCTTC.

This clone has just one count. The J gene is TRBJ1-4, the V gene TRBV27; 10 bases fit TRBD1. In germline, CDR1 is MNHEY, CDR2 SMNVEV (reference sequence). The CDR3 loop spans 14 amino acids. J was trimmed by 7 bases and V by 5 bases; bases with no gene match: 4. The CDR3, as DNA: TGTGCCAGCAGTACGACAGGGGGCACTGAAAAACTGTTTTTT. Protein sequence: CASSTTGGTEKLFF.

The rearrangement uses TRBV27 and TRBJ1-1; 7 bases match TRBD1. There are 15 residues in the CDR3. J was trimmed by 1 base and V by 3 bases; bases with no gene match: 5. The V gene's germline CDR1 is MNHEY and CDR2 SMNVEV (reference sequence). Here the CDR3 reads CASSFGTVKNTEAFF. CDR3 in DNA: TGTGCCAGCAGTTTTGGGACAGTCAAGAACACTGAAGCTTTCTTT.

This clone was picked up a small number of times. J is TRBJ1-1 and V is TRBV7-9; D is possibly TRBD1 (5 bases). Trimming took 5 bases from V and 4 from J, leaving 20 bases between them. There are 16 residues in the CDR3. Germline V gene sequence: CDR1 SEHNR, CDR2 FQNEAQ (reference sequence). The CDR3 DNA reads as TGTGCCAGCAGCGTAGTGAGGGGAAGGGGAACCACTGAAGCTTTCTTT. Encoded protein: CASSVVRGRGTTEAFF.

The chain carries TRBV20-1 and TRBJ1-2; D not resolved. The CDR3 is 11 residues long. Germline V gene sequence: CDR1 DFQATT, CDR2 SNEGSKA (reference sequence). Trimming took 6 bases from V and 0 from J, leaving 5 bases between them. CDR3 protein: CSAGANYGYTF. CDR3 DNA: TGCAGTGCCGGGGCTAACTATGGCTACACCTTC.

V usage is TRBV5-1 and J usage is TRBJ2-1; 14 bases map to TRBD2. This CDR3 region has 15 residues. The trim removed 4 bases at V and 13 bases at J, leaving 10 bases unmatched. Germline CDR1 and CDR2: SGHRS and YFSETQ. CDR3 loop: CASSRLGTSGSIQFF. CDR3 coding DNA: TGCGCCAGCAGCAGACTCGGGACTAGCGGGAGTATACAGTTCTTC. The variable domain in full, completed from reference TRBV5-1 and TRBJ2-1, reads KAGVTQTPRYLIKTRGQQVTLSCSPISGHRSVSWYQQTPGQGLQFLFEYFSETQRNKGNFPGRFSGRQFSNSRSEMNVSTLELGDSALYLCASSRLGTSGSIQFFGPGTRLTVL.

This clone was seen once. The V call is TRBV18, the J call TRBJ1-1, with D possibly being TRBD1 (5 bases). Trimming shortened V by 1 base and J by 6 bases, and 9 bases separated the two germline ends. This CDR3 is built from 13 residues. Germline-derived CDR1 and CDR2 are KGHSH and LQKENI. The CDR3 reads CASSPRGAAEAFF. The CDR3 DNA sequence: TGTGCCAGCTCACCACGAGGGGCAGCTGAAGCTTTCTTT.

The chain is built from TRBV6-6 and TRBJ2-3, with D possibly TRBD1 on 6 matching bases. The CDR3 totals 14 residues. CDR1 and CDR2 (germline): MNHNY, SVGAGI (reference sequence). The germline V and J ends were trimmed by 6 bases and 0 bases, with 10 bases remaining between them. The DNA of the CDR3 is TGTGCCAGCAGCTCGGGACAAAGCACAGATACGCAGTATTTT. The encoded protein is CASSSGQSTDTQYF.

The chain links TRBV7-3 to TRBJ1-2, with D perhaps TRBD1 (5 bases). The CDR3 covers 19 residues. Trimming pared 1 base from V and 5 bases from J, leaving 26 bases between. Germline V gene lookup returns CDR1 SGHTA and CDR2 FQGTGA. The CDR3 loop reads CASSLSGTGLDANWYGYTF. The CDR3 bases are TGTGCCAGCAGCTTAAGTGGAACAGGCCTAGACGCCAACTGGTATGGCTACACCTTC.